This passage covers 14 T cell receptor beta chains from one sample sequenced in a study of OX40 agonist ivuxolimab in advanced cancers. Clones were sequenced by immunoSEQ multiplex PCR, and TCRdb holds only the in-frame ones, with some missing. The sample comprises 90,000 to 100,000 clones, about 86% of which are singletons, and 1.4% to 1.5% rests with the top ten. Sequencing was performed on CD4+ or CD8+ T cells sorted from blood, taken in a trial of the OX40 agonist ivuxolimab. The receptor source for this set is an adult with an advanced solid tumor such as melanoma, head and neck, liver or kidney cancer.

V is TRBV7-2 and J is TRBJ2-3; D may match TRBD1 or TRBD2 (6 bases each). The CDR3 sequence is 14 residues long. Germline CDR1 SGHTA, CDR2 FQGNSA. Trimming took 7 bases from V and 1 from J, leaving 12 bases between them. CDR3 protein: CASTRGVGTDTQYF. The DNA of the CDR3 is TGTGCCAGCACGAGGGGGGTGGGCACAGATACGCAGTATTTT.

CDR3 nucleotides: TGTGCCAGCAGCTCGCAGGGTACCGGGGAGCTGTTTTTT. Its translation: CASSSQGTGELFF. This rearrangement joins TRBV7-8 to TRBJ2-2; tentatively, D is TRBD1 (5 bases). From germline, CDR1 is SGHVS and CDR2 FQNEAQ. V was shortened by 4 bases and J by 5 bases, with 8 bases between the two germline ends. The CDR3 has 13 residues.

This clone has more than one count but fewer than ten. This chain joins TRBV5-1 and TRBJ1-1; D is unresolved. This CDR3 comprises 15 residues. Germline V gives CDR1 SGHRS, CDR2 YFSETQ. V was cut by 4 bases and J by 3 bases, with 16 bases left in between. The CDR3 sequence is CASSRPVGKDTEAFF. The DNA of the CDR3 is TGCGCCAGCAGCCGTCCCGTGGGGAAGGACACTGAAGCTTTCTTT.

This clone was picked up one time. The chain links TRBV28 to TRBJ1-6; D perhaps matches TRBD1 (6 bases). Trimming cost V 10 bases and J 7 bases, with 17 bases left between them. CDR1 MDHEN and CDR2 SYDVKM come from the germline V gene. The CDR3 extends over 14 amino acids. The CDR3 here is CATRGELGNSPLHF. The CDR3 DNA reads TGTGCCACCAGGGGAGAATTAGGGAATTCACCCCTCCACTTT.

There are a few counts of this clone. V and J are TRBV10-2 and TRBJ2-7, with no clear D. Looked up from germline, CDR1 is WSHSY and CDR2 is SAAADI. V was shortened by 5 bases and J by 4 bases, with 12 bases between the two germline ends. This CDR3 comprises 13 residues. The CDR3 loop reads CASSRPGQYEQYF. CDR3 coding DNA: TGCGCCAGCAGTCGCCCGGGTCAATACGAGCAGTACTTC.

The chain links TRBV5-4 to TRBJ2-7, with a weak D call TRBD1 (6 bases). V was cut by 0 bases and J by 0 bases, with 7 bases left in between. Germline values: CDR1 SGHNT, CDR2 YYREEE (reference sequence). This CDR3 is built from 14 residues. This CDR3 is CASSLATGSYEQYF. The CDR3 DNA follows: TGTGCCAGCAGCTTGGCGACAGGCTCCTACGAGCAGTACTTC.

Concerning this clone itself: In the same sample, other DNA sequences code for this CDR3. The chain is built from TRBV7-3 and TRBJ2-1; 7 bases map to TRBD2. Looked up from germline, CDR1 is SGHTA and CDR2 is FQGTGA. V dropped 1 base and J dropped 7; count of bases not matched to a gene: 4. The CDR3 is 14 amino acids. CDR3 bases: TGTGCCAGCAGCTTAAGCGGGAGACGTAATGAGCAGTTCTTC. This translates into CASSLSGRRNEQFF.

This rearrangement joins TRBV27 to TRBJ1-2; D unclear. The germline CDR1 and CDR2 sequences are MNHEY and SMNVEV (reference sequence). The CDR3 runs 13 residues. Trimming took 3 bases from V and 5 from J, leaving 10 bases between them. The CDR3 region has the DNA TGTGCCAGCAGTTTTCTCCCCTTATATGGCTACACCTTC. Translation: CASSFLPLYGYTF.

This chain links TRBV10-3 with TRBJ2-3; TRBD1 aligns across 8 bases. V lost 3 bases and J lost 0; bases outside the gene matches: 8. The CDR3 loop spans 17 amino acids. CDR1 and CDR2 from the germline V gene are ENHRY and SYGVKD. CDR3 DNA sequence: TGTGCCATCAGTGATCAACCGGGACAGGCTAGCACAGATACGCAGTATTTT. Its translation: CAISDQPGQASTDTQYF.

The gene calls are TRBV11-3 and TRBJ1-2; D is unresolved. Germline CDR1 SGHNT, CDR2 YENEEA. Trimming shortened V by 5 bases and J by 2 bases, and 12 bases separated the two germline ends. This CDR3 comprises 14 residues. CDR3 bases: TGTGCCAGCAGCAGAAATCCAAGGAACTATGGCTACACCTTC. Amino acid sequence: CASSRNPRNYGYTF. Looking up the rest from reference TRBV11-3 and TRBJ1-2 gives the full variable domain: EAGVVQSPRYKIIEKKQPVAFWCNPISGHNTLYWYLQNLGQGPELLIRYENEEAVDDSQLPKDRFSAERLKGVDSTLKIQPAELGDSAVYLCASSRNPRNYGYTFGSGTRLTVV.

The chain employs TRBV4-3 and TRBJ2-5; D is ambiguous. CDR1 is LGHNA and CDR2 is YSLEER in the germline V gene. This CDR3 has 14 residues. V dropped 0 bases and J dropped 5 bases, with 10 bases sitting between them. CDR3 region: CASSQDVGVETQYF. The CDR3 nucleotides are TGCGCCAGCAGCCAAGATGTTGGGGTGGAGACCCAGTACTTC.

This chain connects TRBV6-6 to TRBJ2-5; D call uncertain. The V and J ends lost 5 bases and 1 base respectively, with 11 bases between them. The CDR3 extends over 14 amino acids. Germline lookup yields CDR1 MNHNY and CDR2 SVGAGI (reference sequence). CDR3 protein: CASSPLTLQETQYF. The CDR3 DNA reads as TGTGCCAGCAGTCCGTTAACCCTCCAAGAGACCCAGTACTTC.

This chain links TRBV7-9 with TRBJ1-2; D is unclear. The V end was cut by 1 base, the J end by 3 bases, with 9 bases between. There are 14 residues in the CDR3. Germline CDR1 and CDR2: SEHNR and FQNEAQ (reference sequence). The CDR3 region has the DNA TGTGCCAGCAGCTTAGTATCTGGGGACTATGGCTACACCTTC. Translating it yields CASSLVSGDYGYTF. Variable domain in full (rest from reference TRBV7-9 and TRBJ1-2): DTGVSQNPRHKITKRGQNVTFRCDPISEHNRLYWYRQTLGQGPEFLTYFQNEAQLEKSRLLSDRFSAERPKGSFSTLEIQRTEQGDSAMYLCASSLVSGDYGYTFGSGTRLTVV.

The V and J genes are TRBV11-3 and TRBJ2-3; D not certain. V shed 3 bases and J shed 3 bases, with 10 bases lying between them. CDR3 length: 14 residues. Germline V gene sequence: CDR1 SGHNT, CDR2 YENEEA. The CDR3 nucleotides read TGTGCCAGCAGCTTCGAAGGTGGTACAGATACGCAGTATTTT. This sequence encodes CASSFEGGTDTQYF.